These 11 T cell receptor beta chains were all obtained from the same sample, sequenced in a study of blood T cells in healthy people across ages. The authors ran a second PCR of roughly 6 to 12 cycles using a sample-barcoded 5' primer and a J-beta primer mix. One entry per CDR3 protein results from TCRdb running MiXCR on the 5' RACE reads. The sample has about 900,000 distinct CDR3 sequences, around 48% seen once. The sample comprised blood. All receptors derive from a man aged 25-45 years in good health.

The chain employs TRBV20-1 and TRBJ1-2, with D possibly matching TRBD1 (6 bases). V shed 3 bases and J shed 1 base, with 12 bases lying between them. There are 14 residues in the CDR3. Germline CDR1 DFQATT, CDR2 SNEGSKA (reference sequence). CDR3 DNA sequence: TGCAGTGCTAGCTCGCAGGGGCTTAACTATGGCTACACCTTC. Translated: CSASSQGLNYGYTF.

The chain uses TRBV7-2 and TRBJ2-7, with no clear D. CDR1 is SGHTA and CDR2 is FQGNSA in the germline V gene. The V end was cut by 7 bases, the J end by 1 base, with 11 bases between. The CDR3 length is 13 residues. CDR3 DNA sequence: TGTGCCAGCACCACTCCCATGTCCTACGAGCAGTACTTC. The encoded protein is CASTTPMSYEQYF. The whole variable domain, remainder taken from reference TRBV7-2 and TRBJ2-7, is GAGVSQSPSNKVTEKGKDVELRCDPISGHTALYWYRQSLGQGLEFLIYFQGNSAPDKSGLPSDRFSAERTGGSVSTLTIQRTQQEDSAVYLCASTTPMSYEQYFGPGTRLTVT.

This clonotype was counted many times. The rearrangement uses TRBV18 and TRBJ2-4; D is unresolved. This CDR3 region has 11 residues. V lost 2 bases and J lost 6, with 2 bases in between. CDR1 and CDR2 (germline): KGHSH, LQKENI. The CDR3 nucleotides read TGTGCCAGCTCACCAGGAAACATTCAGTACTTC. Residues: CASSPGNIQYF.

This clonotype was observed a few times. CDR3 in amino acids: CASSLPTALNTEAFF. The CDR3 DNA sequence: TGTGCCAGCAGCCTACCGACCGCATTGAACACTGAAGCTTTCTTT. This sequence joins TRBV9 and TRBJ1-1; no clear D gene. V lost 4 bases and J lost 0, with 13 bases in between. The length of the CDR3 is 15 residues. Germline CDR1 reads SGDLS; CDR2 reads YYNGEE.

Concerning this clonotype itself: Here the CDR3 omits its conserved ending phenylalanine or tryptophan, so a read error is the likely source. The chain has TRBV4-2 and TRBJ2-7; tentative D call: TRBD2 (5 bases). With 1 base removed from V and 7 bases from J, the gap between germline ends came to 17 bases. This CDR3 is built from 15 residues. The germline gives CDR1 LGHNA, CDR2 YNFKEQ. The CDR3 here is CASSQVIERREEQYL. CDR3 nucleotides: TGTGCCAGCAGCCAAGTAATTGAGCGCCGGGAAGAGCAGTACTTA.

This rearrangement joins TRBV7-2 to TRBJ2-1; perhaps TRBD2 as D (7 bases). In germline, CDR1 is SGHTA, CDR2 FQGNSA. Trimming pared 0 bases from V and 0 bases from J, leaving 9 bases between. This CDR3 has 16 residues. The CDR3 nucleotides read TGTGCCAGCAGCTTAGCTGCGGGGGCCTCCTACAATGAGCAGTTCTTC. Encoded protein: CASSLAAGASYNEQFF.

This clonotype was seen once. The chain recombines TRBV5-1 with TRBJ2-4; D is ambiguous. The end of the DNA fits TRBJ2-7 better, so the J call may be wrong. Germline CDR1 reads SGHRS; CDR2 reads YFSETQ. This CDR3 comprises 13 residues. The CDR3 DNA sequence: TGCGCCAGCAGCATATTAGACGGCTACGAGCAGTACTTC. Its protein product is CASSILDGYEQYF.

The chain is built from TRBV24-1 and TRBJ2-3; no definite D call. CDR1 and CDR2 from the germline V gene are KGHDR and SFDVKD. The CDR3 is made up of 12 amino acids. V gave up 6 bases and J gave up 2 bases, with 5 bases separating them. As DNA, the CDR3 is TGTGCCACCAGTCGGTACACAGATACGCAGTATTTT. Encoded protein: CATSRYTDTQYF.

This clonotype has a single count. The chain couples TRBV5-4 to TRBJ2-1; 9 bases align to TRBD2. The CDR3 consists of 16 residues. After removal of 4 bases from V and 6 bases from J, the junction contained 11 bases not matched to a gene. From germline, CDR1 is SGHNT and CDR2 YYREEE (reference sequence). The CDR3 nucleotides are TGTGCCAGCAGCGGATACAAGCGGGGGGTAGGCAATGAGCAGTTCTTC. The encoded protein is CASSGYKRGVGNEQFF.

This clonotype was seen more than once but under ten times. V is TRBV10-3 and J is TRBJ2-3; D possibly corresponds to TRBD1 (6 bases). Trimming left V 6 bases short and J 5 bases short, with 12 bases between. Germline CDR1 and CDR2: ENHRY and SYGVKD. The CDR3 is 13 amino acids. The CDR3 sequence: CAIRNGGGDTQYF. The DNA for the CDR3 is TGTGCCATCAGGAATGGGGGCGGAGATACGCAGTATTTT.

This chain joins TRBV12-3 or TRBV12-4 and TRBJ2-5, with TRBD1 matching 7 bases. The CDR3 runs 14 residues. The J segment lost 2 bases and the V segment lost 6 bases, leaving 6 bases of the junction unmatched. Here the CDR3 reads CASSRDSGQETQYF. The CDR3 nucleotides are TGTGCCAGCAGCCGGGACAGTGGGCAAGAGACCCAGTACTTC.